These 18 T cell receptor beta chains share one sample of origin, sequenced in a study of CXCR3-negative and CXCR3-positive naive CD8 T cells. The method, 5' RACE with UMI labels, was used to prepare the TRB cDNA libraries. From its re-call of the 5' RACE reads, TCRdb lists each CDR3 protein once, without DNA. This sample's table reports fewer than 55,000 distinct CDR3 sequences. Specimen: naive CXCR3- CD8+ T cells from blood. The subset: CD45RO-CCR7+CD27+CD95- naive CD8+ T cells lacking CXCR3 (TNR3-). The receptors were sampled from a human donor in good health. Some clones in this sample may be carry-over from other donors' samples.

The V call is TRBV7-8, the J call TRBJ2-5; checking the TCRdb D call of TRBD2 is not possible without DNA. The length of the CDR3 is 17 residues. The germline V gene encodes CDR1 SGHVS and CDR2 FQNEAQ. CDR3 loop: CASSLEGAGGPEETQYF.

The gene calls are TRBV7-9 and TRBJ1-1. Germline V gene data show CDR1 as SEHNR and CDR2 as FQNEAQ (reference sequence). This CDR3 spans 17 amino acids. The CDR3: CASSLGGLPVGEGEAFF.

CDR3 in amino acids: CATSGPSSSYEQYF. The rearrangement uses TRBV11-2 and TRBJ2-7. The CDR3 is 14 residues long. From germline, CDR1 is SGHAT and CDR2 FQNNGV.

The rearrangement links TRBV25-1 to TRBJ2-7; lacking DNA, the TRBD1 call made by TCRdb goes unchecked. The germline gives CDR1 MGHDK, CDR2 SYGVNS. The CDR3 runs 15 residues. The CDR3 here is CASSERGQGGYEQYF.

The CDR3 sequence: CASSLAWLAINEQFF. This chain connects TRBV5-5 to TRBJ2-1; no DNA is available, so the TRBD2 call from TCRdb remains unchecked. In germline, CDR1 is SGHKS, CDR2 YYEKEE (reference sequence). CDR3 length equals 15 residues.

This chain links TRBV29-1 with TRBJ2-7; TCRdb outputs TRBD2, but without DNA this stays unchecked. This CDR3 comprises 14 residues. Germline V gene data show CDR1 as SQVTM and CDR2 as ANQGSEA. CDR3 amino acids: CSVEVRAGTYEQYF.

The CDR3 region is CSATGGTTYEQYF. V and J are TRBV20-1 and TRBJ2-7; lacking DNA, the TRBD1 call made by TCRdb goes unchecked. The CDR3 spans 13 residues. Germline CDR1 and CDR2: DFQATT and SNEGSKA (reference sequence).

The chain uses TRBV4-1 and TRBJ1-4. The CDR3 loop spans 14 amino acids. Looked up from germline, CDR1 is MGHRA and CDR2 is YSYEKL. The CDR3 is CASGRRPEDEKLFF.

The CDR3 reads CASSQVGDLLFYEQYF. This chain connects TRBV4-1 to TRBJ2-7; TCRdb's D call of TRBD2 is untestable without DNA. The CDR3 spans 16 residues. Germline-derived CDR1 and CDR2 are MGHRA and YSYEKL.

The chain joins TRBV6-1 to TRBJ1-1. The CDR3 totals 14 residues. Germline V gene data show CDR1 as MNHNS and CDR2 as SASEGT. The CDR3 spells CASSVGMELTEAFF.

The gene calls are TRBV28 and TRBJ1-5; absent DNA, TCRdb's TRBD1 call cannot be checked. CDR1 and CDR2 from the germline V gene are MDHEN and SYDVKM. This CDR3 contains 15 residues. The CDR3: CASNGDTGVGQPQHF. Drawing the rest from reference TRBV28 and TRBJ1-5, the complete variable domain is DVKVTQSSRYLVKRTGEKVFLECVQDMDHENMFWYRQDPGLGLRLIYFSYDVKMKEKGDIPEGYSVSREKKERFSLILESASTNQTSMYLCASNGDTGVGQPQHFGDGTRLSIL.

V usage is TRBV6-5 and J usage is TRBJ1-5. Germline V gene lookup returns CDR1 MNHEY and CDR2 SVGAGI. The CDR3 extends over 15 amino acids. This chain's CDR3 is CASSYSRGFGQPQHF.

V gene TRBV10-1 combines with J gene TRBJ1-4; the D call of TRBD1 rests on TCRdb alone, since no DNA is present to check it. Germline V gene data show CDR1 as WNHNN and CDR2 as SYGVQD (reference sequence). The CDR3 loop spans 14 amino acids. CDR3 residues: CASSPGQGNEKLFF.

Judged by frequency, this clonotype is medium-sized. The chain joins TRBV12-3 or TRBV12-4 to TRBJ1-2. The CDR3 consists of 13 residues. CDR3 sequence reads: CASSLGGDYGYTF.

The V gene is TRBV7-8, the J gene TRBJ2-7; TCRdb lists TRBD1, though no DNA is available to test this call. The CDR3 is made up of 16 amino acids. Looked up from germline, CDR1 is SGHVS and CDR2 is FQNEAQ. The CDR3 here is CASSPQGRGTSYEQYF. Together with reference TRBV7-8 and TRBJ2-7, the CDR3 gives the full variable domain: GAGVSQSPRYKVAKRGQDVALRCDPISGHVSLFWYQQALGQGPEFLTYFQNEAQLDKSGLPSDRFFAERPEGSVSTLKIQRTQQEDSAVYLCASSPQGRGTSYEQYFGPGTRLTVT.

V and J are TRBV28 and TRBJ2-7. The CDR3 runs to 13 residues. CDR1 is MDHEN and CDR2 is SYDVKM in the germline V gene. The CDR3 loop is CAMADRTSYEQYF.

The chain uses TRBV29-1 and TRBJ2-5; TCRdb selects TRBD2, and the lack of DNA leaves this call unchecked. The CDR3 length is 13 residues. The germline gives CDR1 SQVTM, CDR2 ANQGSEA. CDR3 amino acids: CSVEEGGGETQYF.

This chain connects TRBV2 to TRBJ2-7. The CDR3 sequence is 13 residues long. The germline gives CDR1 SNHLY, CDR2 FYNNEI. Here the CDR3 reads CASKGWPANEQYF.